This T cell receptor (beta chain) was obtained from a study of T cells in Graves' hyperthyroidism and ophthalmopathy. Across the whole study: Peripheral blood was collected at initial diagnosis, before any treatment. Notes on the study in general: The majority of expanded thyroid clonotypes above 0.001 also appeared in blood.

About this clonotype: The antigen is unknown.

Amplification targeted TCR beta CDR3 regions from RNA transcripts. The HTBI primer set drove a first-round RT-PCR of the TCR CDR3. TCRdb redid the calling of the multiplex PCR reads with MiXCR, one entry per CDR3 protein. The sample has 140,000 or so distinct CDR3 sequences; around 20% are singletons. Blood was drawn at first hyperthyroidism diagnosis, before any ophthalmopathy symptoms. Germline-derived CDR1 and CDR2 are MDHEN and SYDVKM. V was cut by 8 bases and J by 8 bases, with 13 bases left in between. The CDR3 loop spans 13 amino acids. Material for sequencing was blood. The rearrangement uses TRBV28 and TRBJ1-6; perhaps TRBD1 as D (5 bases). The clonotype comes from a woman aged 50 to 65 with Graves' hyperthyroidism that later progressed to Graves' ophthalmopathy. The CDR3 protein is CASGDLGHSPLHF. The CDR3, as DNA: TGTGCCAGCGGAGACCTGGGGCATTCACCCCTCCACTTT.